This T cell receptor (beta chain) was documented in a study of blood T cells in healthy people across ages. Study-level results: Leaving the PBMCs unsorted stopped any conclusive comparison of naive versus antigen-experienced cells. Among T cells, TCR beta diversity per million cells dropped roughly linearly as age rose.

This clonotype came up a few times. Its specificity is not known. Next came a second PCR, run for about 7 to 12 cycles, which used a sample-barcoded 5' primer along with a J-beta primer mix. Each cDNA was tagged by a template-switch adaptor containing 12 random nucleotides. TCRdb re-called the 5' RACE reads through MiXCR, storing one row per CDR3 protein. Of about 1,600,000 distinct CDR3 sequences detected, around 39% appear once; the ten largest clones hold 6.5% to 10%. Trimming left V 6 bases short and J 10 bases short, with 19 bases between. Germline V CDR1 and CDR2: DFQATT, SNEGSKA (reference sequence). CDR3 size: 13 residues.

The source of this sequence is a woman between 18 and 29 years old in good health. The specimen sequenced was blood. The chain employs TRBV20-1 and TRBJ2-1, with a weak D call TRBD1 (6 bases). This CDR3 reads CSATIMGQEEQFF. CDR3 DNA sequence: TGCAGTGCCACGATAATGGGACAAGAAGAGCAGTTCTTC.